One and the same sample provided the 24 T cell receptor beta chains below, sequenced in a study of T cell responses to AZD1222 COVID-19 vaccine. TCRdb's copy holds only in-frame clones and misses some; the assay was immunoSEQ multiplex PCR. The sample yields 130,000 or so clones, around 91% seen once. Specimen: peripheral blood, collected on day 0 of AZD1222 vaccination. Receptors were obtained from an adult in good health.

V is TRBV5-6 and J is TRBJ2-1, with 12 bases matching TRBD1. The CDR3 is 15 residues long. After removal of 7 bases from V and 7 bases from J, the junction contained 9 bases not matched to a gene. In germline, CDR1 is SGHDT, CDR2 YYEEEE. The CDR3 here is CASCSGDRGPNEQFF. DNA of the CDR3: TGTGCCAGCTGCTCGGGGGACAGGGGGCCTAATGAGCAGTTCTTC.

This clone was detected only a few times. This chain links TRBV19 with TRBJ1-5, with unresolved D. Trimming took 4 bases from V and 0 from J, leaving 10 bases between them. Looked up from germline, CDR1 is LNHDA and CDR2 is SQIVND (reference sequence). This CDR3 contains 15 residues. CDR3 nucleotide sequence: TGTGCCAGTAGTAGGGTAGATAATAGCAATCAGCCCCAGCATTTT. This gives the protein CASSRVDNSNQPQHF.

The rearrangement joins TRBV6-1 to TRBJ1-2; D is uncertain. The germline V gene encodes CDR1 MNHNS and CDR2 SASEGT. Trimming left V 3 bases short and J 2 bases short, with 10 bases between. The length of the CDR3 is 14 residues. CDR3 residues: CASSDLDWNYGYTF. The CDR3 DNA reads TGTGCCAGCAGTGACCTGGACTGGAACTATGGCTACACCTTC.

CDR3 in DNA: TGTGCCAGCAGTGAAGGTGCAGGGGTGAACACTGAAGCTTTCTTT. Its protein is CASSEGAGVNTEAFF. The rearrangement uses TRBV6-1 and TRBJ1-1, with D possibly TRBD1 on 6 matching bases. The CDR3 contains 15 residues. The V gene lost 1 base and the J gene lost 0 bases, with 9 bases spanning the gap. Germline CDR1 is MNHNS and CDR2 is SASEGT.

V and J are TRBV4-1 and TRBJ1-2, with D hard to call. Deletions cut 0 bases from V and 7 bases from J, with 18 bases between. Germline CDR1 and CDR2: MGHRA and YSYEKL. The CDR3 extends over 16 amino acids. As DNA, the CDR3 is TGCGCCAGCAGCCAAGATAGCACAGCGATGGCTGGTGGCTACACCTTC. Its translation: CASSQDSTAMAGGYTF.

This clone has only one observation. Other DNA sequences in this specimen translate into the identical CDR3. V and J are TRBV6-5 and TRBJ2-5; 7 nucleotides agree with TRBD2. Germline-derived CDR1 and CDR2 are MNHEY and SVGAGI. The CDR3 loop spans 15 amino acids. Germline trimming cut 0 bases from V and 5 bases from J; bases unmatched to any gene: 6. CDR3 loop: CASSYSAGVGETQYF. The CDR3, as DNA: TGTGCCAGCAGTTACTCTGCGGGAGTGGGGGAGACCCAGTACTTC.

The V gene is TRBV7-9, the J gene TRBJ1-5; D unclear. Per germline, CDR1 SEHNR and CDR2 FQNEAQ (reference sequence). V was pared by 1 base and J by 5 bases, with 3 bases between. The CDR3 extends over 12 amino acids. The CDR3 protein is CASSLEYQPQHF. The CDR3 coding sequence is TGTGCCAGCAGCTTAGAGTATCAGCCCCAGCATTTT.

The chain recombines TRBV10-1 with TRBJ2-7; 8 bases match TRBD1. Germline CDR1 and CDR2: WNHNN and SYGVQD (reference sequence). The CDR3 runs 13 residues. J lost 2 bases, V lost 10 bases, and 7 bases had no gene match. CDR3 DNA: TGCGCCATCGGGACAGGCGGAACCTACGAGCAGTACGTC. Amino acid sequence: CAIGTGGTYEQYV.

V is TRBV7-8 and J is TRBJ1-1, with 10 nucleotides matching TRBD1. J was trimmed by 5 bases and V by 4 bases; bases with no gene match: 13. This CDR3 comprises 17 residues. Germline-derived CDR1 and CDR2 are SGHVS and FQNEAQ. The CDR3, as DNA: TGTGCCAGCAGCTCGGGACAGGGGATAAGCTTGAGGACTGAAGCTTTCTTT. The encoded protein is CASSSGQGISLRTEAFF.

This rearrangement joins TRBV18 to TRBJ2-4; D tentatively fits TRBD1 or TRBD2 (6 bases each). This CDR3 region has 18 residues. The V gene lost 4 bases and the J gene lost 0 bases, with 19 bases spanning the gap. Germline assignment: CDR1 KGHSH and CDR2 LQKENI. CDR3 bases: TGTGCCAGCTCACGGGACACCGGGACTCAAATAGCCAAAAACATTCAGTACTTC. As protein: CASSRDTGTQIAKNIQYF.

The chain couples TRBV15 to TRBJ1-1; the D is unclear. This CDR3 has 13 amino acids. Germline V gene sequence: CDR1 LNHNV, CDR2 YYDKDF (reference sequence). Trimming pared 0 bases from V and 10 bases from J, leaving 12 bases between. The CDR3, as DNA: TGTGCCACCAGCAGAGATGACGGCTCTGGAGCTTTCTTT. This gives the protein CATSRDDGSGAFF.

The genes are TRBV19 and TRBJ2-3; 9 bases align to TRBD1. Trimming removed 6 bases from V and 0 bases from J; junction bases left unmatched: 16. CDR3 length equals 19 residues. Germline assignment: CDR1 LNHDA and CDR2 SQIVND (reference sequence). The CDR3 loop is CASSPGTGIILRSTDTQYF. The DNA of the CDR3 is TGTGCCAGTAGCCCCGGGACAGGGATAATACTCCGTAGCACAGATACGCAGTATTTT.

The V call is TRBV11-3, the J call TRBJ1-1; 8 bases are shared with TRBD1. The V gene's germline CDR1 is SGHNT and CDR2 YENEEA. J lost 7 bases, V lost 4 bases, and 14 bases had no gene match. CDR3 length equals 16 residues. Written as DNA, the CDR3 is TGTGCCAGCAGCTCTGGACCGGGACAGGCGCCTCTTGAAGCTTTCTTT. Translation gives CASSSGPGQAPLEAFF. The whole variable domain, remainder taken from reference TRBV11-3 and TRBJ1-1, is EAGVVQSPRYKIIEKKQPVAFWCNPISGHNTLYWYLQNLGQGPELLIRYENEEAVDDSQLPKDRFSAERLKGVDSTLKIQPAELGDSAVYLCASSSGPGQAPLEAFFGQGTRLTVV.

This sequence joins TRBV7-8 and TRBJ1-2; 8 bases are a match to TRBD1. CDR1 is SGHVS, CDR2 FQNEAQ, per germline. V dropped 5 bases and J dropped 7; count of bases not matched to a gene: 15. The CDR3 covers 16 residues. As DNA, the CDR3 is TGTGCCAGCAGCCAGGGCAGGGGGCTGCTGATTTCTGGCTACACCTTC. Translating gives CASSQGRGLLISGYTF.

The chain uses TRBV9 and TRBJ1-2; D remains ambiguous. CDR1 is SGDLS, CDR2 YYNGEE, per germline. With 3 bases removed from V and 3 bases from J, the gap between germline ends came to 15 bases. The CDR3 consists of 15 residues. As DNA, the CDR3 is TGTGCCAGCAGCGGAGGGCCAGTGACCTACTATGGCTACACCTTC. Amino acid sequence: CASSGGPVTYYGYTF. Based on the CDR3 plus reference TRBV9 and TRBJ1-2, the full variable domain is DSGVTQTPKHLITATGQRVTLRCSPRSGDLSVYWYQQSLDQGLQFLIQYYNGEERAKGNILERFSAQQFPDLHSELNLSSLELGDSALYFCASSGGPVTYYGYTFGSGTRLTVV.

This rearrangement joins TRBV19 to TRBJ1-1; D not certain. V was shortened by 3 bases and J by 3 bases, with 5 bases between the two germline ends. This CDR3 is built from 12 residues. Germline lookup yields CDR1 LNHDA and CDR2 SQIVND (reference sequence). The CDR3 reads CASSITHTEAFF. The CDR3 nucleotides are TGTGCCAGTAGTATTACCCACACTGAAGCTTTCTTT.

This clone was observed once. CDR3 amino acids: CASSSRTSGVTQYF. CDR3 nucleotides: TGTGCCAGCAGCTCCCGGACTAGCGGGGTTACGCAGTATTTT. This chain connects TRBV7-2 to TRBJ2-3, with 12 nucleotides matching TRBD2. Germline CDR1 and CDR2: SGHTA and FQGNSA. This CDR3 spans 14 amino acids. V gave up 4 bases and J gave up 8 bases; unmatched junction bases: 4.

This chain uses TRBV7-3 with TRBJ2-7; TRBD1 matches 8 bases. This CDR3 comprises 13 residues. CDR1 is SGHTA and CDR2 is FQGTGA in the germline V gene. The ends lost 5 bases at V and 2 bases at J; junction bases unmatched: 2. The CDR3 sequence is CASSLDRAYEQYF. In DNA, the CDR3 is TGTGCCAGCAGCCTGGACAGGGCCTACGAGCAGTACTTC.

The chain uses TRBV9 and TRBJ2-3; unclear D gene. V lost 4 bases to trimming and J lost 2 bases, with 5 bases between them. The germline gives CDR1 SGDLS, CDR2 YYNGEE. This CDR3 comprises 12 residues. The CDR3 coding sequence is TGTGCCAGCAGCACCACCACAGATACGCAGTATTTT. It specifies CASSTTTDTQYF.

This clone is a singleton in its sample. The V call is TRBV6-6, the J call TRBJ1-6; 7 nucleotides agree with TRBD1. The germline gives CDR1 MNHNY, CDR2 SVGAGI (reference sequence). The V gene end was trimmed by 8 bases and the J gene end by 10 bases; junction bases not matched to a gene: 11. The CDR3 runs to 14 residues. The chain's CDR3 is CASGSRQGNSPLHF. DNA of the CDR3: TGTGCCAGCGGGTCCCGACAGGGAAACTCACCCCTCCACTTT.

The chain carries TRBV24-1 and TRBJ2-1; D is undetermined. CDR1 KGHDR and CDR2 SFDVKD come from the germline V gene. This CDR3 spans 13 amino acids. With 5 bases removed from V and 4 bases from J, the gap between germline ends came to 8 bases. In DNA form, the CDR3 reads TGTGCCACCAGTGCAGGACGTTACAATGAGCAGTTCTTC. It is translated as CATSAGRYNEQFF.

J is TRBJ2-1 and V is TRBV2; possible D gene TRBD1, 6 bases. Germline-derived CDR1 and CDR2 are SNHLY and FYNNEI. The CDR3 covers 12 residues. The V end was cut by 5 bases, the J end by 9 bases, with 11 bases between. The CDR3 region is CASSTGSIEQFF. DNA of the CDR3: TGTGCCAGCAGTACAGGGAGTATTGAGCAGTTCTTC. The full variable domain, completed using reference TRBV2 and TRBJ2-1, is EPEVTQTPSHQVTQMGQEVILRCVPISNHLYFYWYRQILGQKVEFLVSFYNNEISEKSEIFDDQFSVERPDGSNFTLKIRSTKLEDSAMYFCASSTGSIEQFFGPGTRLTVL.

The V gene is TRBV24-1, the J gene TRBJ2-5; either TRBD1 or TRBD2 may fit D (6 bases each). In germline, CDR1 is KGHDR, CDR2 SFDVKD. V lost 5 bases and J 4 bases, leaving 19 bases between the germline ends. The CDR3 runs 16 residues. The CDR3 is CATSVTPQGRGETQYF. The CDR3 DNA reads as TGTGCCACCAGTGTTACCCCCCAGGGGCGGGGAGAGACCCAGTACTTC.

The chain carries TRBV7-9 and TRBJ2-3; D uncertain. This CDR3 has 17 residues. Germline lookup yields CDR1 SEHNR and CDR2 FQNEAQ (reference sequence). Deletions cut 1 base from V and 2 bases from J, with 16 bases between. The CDR3 sequence: CASSLGATLLFTDTQYF. The CDR3 nucleotides are TGTGCCAGCAGCTTAGGTGCGACCCTCTTATTCACAGATACGCAGTATTTT.